This TCR beta chain was captured by sequencing in a study of blood T cell repertoires in COVID-19. Study information: T cells, B-cell-depleted T cells, or PBMCs supplied cDNA or gDNA.

Sequencing used immunoSEQ multiplex PCR; TCRdb keeps in-frame clones, though not all of them. The table records over 110,000 clones, around 76% of them present only once. This clone was detected ten times or more. The receptor was isolated from a man older than 75 with acute or convalescent COVID-19. The source material was peripheral blood.

CDR3 coding DNA: TGTGCCAGCTCAAGAGGACACGCGAGTGAAGCTTTCTTT. Protein sequence: CASSRGHASEAFF. The chain is built from TRBV18 and TRBJ1-1, with D possibly matching TRBD1 (5 bases). CDR1 is KGHSH and CDR2 is LQKENI in the germline V gene. This CDR3 has 13 residues. Deletions cut 5 bases from V and 7 bases from J, with 14 bases between.